These 22 T cell receptor beta chains originate from one sample sequenced in a study of Ad26.COV2.S vaccination and SARS-CoV-2 variants. Treatment: some 20 received Ad26.COV2.S at low or high dose, single or two shots; roughly five received placebo; per-sample allocation not given. Each sample was drawn 63 days after the first injection (of vaccine or placebo). Some clones are missing from TCRdb's copy, which holds only in-frame ones; the method was immunoSEQ multiplex PCR. The sample has about 400,000 clones; around 91% are singletons. Here the sequenced sample was peripheral blood, taken in a trial of Ad26.COV2.S vaccine versus placebo. Source of these receptors: a person aged 18 to 65 who received the Ad26.COV2.S COVID-19 vaccine or a placebo.

This chain uses TRBV14 with TRBJ2-5; D is uncertain. CDR1 and CDR2 (germline): SGHDN, FVKESK. The CDR3 spans 12 residues. V was pared by 4 bases and J by 8 bases, with 11 bases between. For the CDR3, the DNA is TGTGCCAGCAGCCCCACAGCGAGCACCCAGTACTTC. This translates into CASSPTASTQYF.

This rearrangement joins TRBV10-1 to TRBJ1-1; D is unclear. The CDR3 runs 13 residues. Germline loops: CDR1 WNHNN, CDR2 SYGVQD (reference sequence). Trimming removed 6 bases from V and 4 bases from J, with 12 bases in between. This chain's CDR3 is CASREGMSTEAFF. CDR3 DNA: TGCGCCAGCAGAGAAGGGATGAGCACTGAAGCTTTCTTT.

This clone was seen once. The chain employs TRBV7-9 and TRBJ2-1; perhaps D is TRBD1 or TRBD2 (5 bases each). Trimming stripped 3 bases from V and 15 bases from J, with 18 bases between. The CDR3 sequence is 13 residues long. From germline, CDR1 is SEHNR and CDR2 FQNEAQ (reference sequence). The CDR3 loop is CASSLGTSSYPFF. CDR3 bases: TGTGCCAGCAGCTTGGGGACCTCCTCCTATCCGTTCTTC.

A remark on this clone: The sample contains more than one DNA sequence encoding this CDR3. The chain is built from TRBV28 and TRBJ2-7; D possibly matches TRBD1 or TRBD2 (6 bases each). The CDR3 runs to 13 residues. CDR1 is MDHEN, CDR2 SYDVKM, per germline. The germline V and J ends were trimmed by 5 bases and 1 base, with 9 bases remaining between them. The CDR3 region has the DNA TGTGCCAGCAGTCCGGGGGCATCCTACGAGCAGTACTTC. It codes for CASSPGASYEQYF.

This clone was counted between two and nine times. The chain uses TRBV7-9 and TRBJ2-5; D may match TRBD1 or TRBD2 (6 bases each). The V gene's germline CDR1 is SEHNR and CDR2 FQNEAQ (reference sequence). This CDR3 is 16 amino acids long. The V gene lost 0 bases and the J gene lost 1 base, with 12 bases spanning the gap. This chain's CDR3 is CASSLALGGIQETQYF. As DNA, the CDR3 is TGTGCCAGCAGCTTAGCACTAGGGGGGATCCAAGAGACCCAGTACTTC.

CDR3 amino acids: CASSRTGGAQETQYF. CDR3 DNA: TGTGCCAGCAGCCGAACAGGGGGGGCCCAAGAGACCCAGTACTTC. The chain carries TRBV5-8 and TRBJ2-5, with a possible D match to TRBD1 (8 bases). V was clipped by 4 bases and J by 1 base, with 14 bases between them. In germline, CDR1 is SGHTS, CDR2 YDEGEE. The CDR3 has 15 amino acids. The variable domain in full, completed from reference TRBV5-8 and TRBJ2-5, reads EAGVTQSPTHLIKTRGQQATLRCSPISGHTSVYWYQQALGLGLQFLLWYDEGEERNRGNFPPRFSGRQFPNYSSELNVNALELEDSALYLCASSRTGGAQETQYFGPGTRLLVL.

J is TRBJ2-2 and V is TRBV5-5; D unclear. The germline V gene has CDR1 SGHKS and CDR2 YYEKEE (reference sequence). The CDR3 covers 17 residues. V was clipped by 4 bases and J by 1 base, with 17 bases between them. CDR3 protein: CASSLDVNWGNTGELFF. Written as DNA, the CDR3 is TGTGCCAGCAGCCTAGACGTCAACTGGGGGAACACCGGGGAGCTGTTTTTT.

The chain uses TRBV25-1 and TRBJ1-5; D is ambiguous. The V gene lost 8 bases and the J gene lost 3 bases, with 11 bases spanning the gap. The CDR3 length is 13 residues. The V gene's germline CDR1 is MGHDK and CDR2 SYGVNS. The CDR3: CASSGPDNQPQHF. CDR3 sequence (DNA): TGTGCCAGCTCTGGACCAGACAATCAGCCCCAGCATTTT.

V usage is TRBV5-1 and J usage is TRBJ1-6, with TRBD1 as a possible D gene (5 bases). The V end lost 0 bases, the J end lost 4 bases, and 8 bases lay between the germline ends. Germline V gene lookup returns CDR1 SGHRS and CDR2 YFSETQ. This CDR3 has 15 residues. In DNA, the CDR3 is TGCGCCAGCAGCTTGGGTGACAGATATAATTCACCCCTCCACTTT. It codes for CASSLGDRYNSPLHF.

This chain joins TRBV3-1 (or the pseudogene TRBV3-2) and TRBJ1-4; 9 bases are shared with TRBD1. Germline lookup yields CDR1 LGHDT and CDR2 YNNKEL (reference sequence). The CDR3 spans 15 residues. V shed 1 base and J 7 bases; nucleotides not matched to a gene: 4. The CDR3 DNA reads TGTGCCAGCAGCCAAGTCGGGACAGGGAGTGAAAAACTGTTTTTT. Translation: CASSQVGTGSEKLFF.

This clone turned up a few times. V and J are TRBV20-1 and TRBJ1-5; D remains ambiguous. The V gene lost 3 bases and the J gene lost 4 bases, with 16 bases spanning the gap. Per the germline V gene, CDR1 is DFQATT and CDR2 is SNEGSKA (reference sequence). The CDR3 spans 15 residues. CDR3 loop: CSASGFAGPNQPQHF. CDR3 bases: TGCAGTGCTAGTGGGTTCGCCGGCCCTAATCAGCCCCAGCATTTT.

The chain recombines TRBV5-6 with TRBJ2-3; perhaps TRBD2 as D (6 bases). CDR3 length: 14 amino acids. Germline V gene data show CDR1 as SGHDT and CDR2 as YYEEEE. The V gene lost 0 bases and the J gene lost 6 bases, with 11 bases spanning the gap. In DNA, the CDR3 is TGTGCCAGCAGCTTGGGACCTCGGGGGGATACGCAGTATTTT. Protein sequence: CASSLGPRGDTQYF.

CDR3 nucleotide sequence: TGTGCCAGCTCACCAGGTGGGGTCGCCACAGATACGCAGTATTTT. This sequence encodes CASSPGGVATDTQYF. The chain uses TRBV18 and TRBJ2-3, with D unresolved. CDR3 length: 15 amino acids. Trimming removed 2 bases from V and 2 bases from J, with 11 bases in between. Germline V gene lookup returns CDR1 KGHSH and CDR2 LQKENI.

The V and J genes are TRBV19 and TRBJ2-3; 15 bases agree with TRBD2. The CDR3 totals 19 residues. Germline loops: CDR1 LNHDA, CDR2 SQIVND (reference sequence). The ends lost 4 bases at V and 2 bases at J; junction bases unmatched: 10. CDR3: CASSKGTSGRIGSTDTQYF. DNA of the CDR3: TGTGCCAGTAGTAAAGGGACTAGCGGGAGGATTGGCTCCACAGATACGCAGTATTTT.

The V gene is TRBV9, the J gene TRBJ1-1; 8 nucleotides agree with TRBD1. CDR1 is SGDLS, CDR2 YYNGEE, per germline. The CDR3 consists of 15 residues. V gave up 0 bases and J gave up 10 bases; unmatched junction bases: 11. In nucleotides, the CDR3 is TGTGCCAGCAGCGTAGATCAGGACAGGGACTCGGGAGCTTTCTTT. This codes for CASSVDQDRDSGAFF.

V and J are TRBV7-9 and TRBJ2-3, with TRBD2 identical over 12 bases. There are 16 residues in the CDR3. The germline V gene has CDR1 SEHNR and CDR2 FQNEAQ (reference sequence). J was trimmed by 4 bases and V by 4 bases; bases with no gene match: 6. As DNA, the CDR3 is TGTGCCAGCAGCTATCTAGCGGGAGGGCACCCAGATACGCAGTATTTT. It is translated as CASSYLAGGHPDTQYF.

The sample holds one count of this clone. This CDR3 reads CASSPAPGQGTEAFF. CDR3 in DNA: TGCGCCAGCAGCCCCGCTCCGGGACAGGGAACTGAAGCTTTCTTT. The rearrangement uses TRBV5-1 and TRBJ1-1; 9 nucleotides match TRBD1. CDR1 SGHRS and CDR2 YFSETQ come from the germline V gene. V lost 4 bases and J lost 5; bases outside the gene matches: 9. This CDR3 has 15 amino acids.

The chain recombines TRBV11-1 with TRBJ2-1; 7 positions agree with TRBD2. Germline values: CDR1 SGHAT, CDR2 FQDESV (reference sequence). J was trimmed by 7 bases and V by 5 bases; bases with no gene match: 5. This CDR3 is 13 amino acids long. For the CDR3, the DNA is TGTGCCAGCAGCCGTGGACTAGATAATGAGCAGTTCTTC. Encoded protein: CASSRGLDNEQFF. The full variable domain, completed using reference TRBV11-1 and TRBJ2-1, is EAEVAQSPRYKITEKSQAVAFWCDPISGHATLYWYRQILGQGPELLVQFQDESVVDDSQLPKDRFSAERLKGVDSTLKIQPAELGDSAMYLCASSRGLDNEQFFGPGTRLTVL.

V usage is TRBV28 and J usage is TRBJ1-1; 7 nucleotides line up with TRBD1. This CDR3 has 11 residues. CDR1 and CDR2 from the germline V gene are MDHEN and SYDVKM. With 10 bases clipped from V and 8 bases from J, the junction kept 7 bases outside the gene matches. The CDR3 nucleotides read TGTGCCACCTCCCACAGGGGAGAAGCTTTCTTT. This gives the protein CATSHRGEAFF.

The chain links TRBV19 to TRBJ1-6; tentatively, D is TRBD1 (6 bases). Germline CDR1 LNHDA, CDR2 SQIVND (reference sequence). There are 15 residues in the CDR3. Trimming removed 3 bases from V and 6 bases from J, with 12 bases in between. DNA for the CDR3: TGTGCCAGTAGTATCAGTCAGGGGAGTAATTCACCCCTCCACTTT. This translates into CASSISQGSNSPLHF.

The chain carries TRBV5-1 and TRBJ2-1, with D uncertain. The germline V gene encodes CDR1 SGHRS and CDR2 YFSETQ. The CDR3 consists of 14 residues. Trimming removed 0 bases at V and 1 base at J, with 5 bases between. CDR3 in DNA: TGCGCCAGCAGCTTGGGGAAATCCTACAATGAGCAGTTCTTC. Its protein product is CASSLGKSYNEQFF.

This chain joins TRBV24-1 and TRBJ2-1; 9 nucleotides match TRBD2. The ends lost 4 bases at V and 9 bases at J; junction bases unmatched: 3. The germline V gene has CDR1 KGHDR and CDR2 SFDVKD. CDR3 length equals 13 residues. Here the CDR3 DNA reads TGTGCCACCAGTGACATTAGCGGGGGTGAGCAGTTCTTC. Its protein product is CATSDISGGEQFF.